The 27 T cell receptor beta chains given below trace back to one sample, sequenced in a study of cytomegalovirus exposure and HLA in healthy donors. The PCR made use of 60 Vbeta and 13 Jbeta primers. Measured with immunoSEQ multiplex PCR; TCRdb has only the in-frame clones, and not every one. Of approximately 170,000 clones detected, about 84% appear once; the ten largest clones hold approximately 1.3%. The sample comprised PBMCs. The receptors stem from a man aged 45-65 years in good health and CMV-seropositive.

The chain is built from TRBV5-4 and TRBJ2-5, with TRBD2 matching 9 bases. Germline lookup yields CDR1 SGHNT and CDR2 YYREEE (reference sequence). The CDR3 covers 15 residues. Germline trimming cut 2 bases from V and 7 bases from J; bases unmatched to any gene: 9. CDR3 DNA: TGTGCCAGCAGCTTCGAGCTAGCGGGGAGAGCGACCCAGTACTTC. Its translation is CASSFELAGRATQYF.

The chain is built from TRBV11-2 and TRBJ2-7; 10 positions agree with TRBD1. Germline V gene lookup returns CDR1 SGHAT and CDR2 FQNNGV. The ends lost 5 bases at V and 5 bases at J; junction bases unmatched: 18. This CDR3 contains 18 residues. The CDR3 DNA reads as TGTGCCAGCAGCCGAACCATAAGGACGGGACAGGGGTCCGACGAGCAGTACTTC. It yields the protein CASSRTIRTGQGSDEQYF.

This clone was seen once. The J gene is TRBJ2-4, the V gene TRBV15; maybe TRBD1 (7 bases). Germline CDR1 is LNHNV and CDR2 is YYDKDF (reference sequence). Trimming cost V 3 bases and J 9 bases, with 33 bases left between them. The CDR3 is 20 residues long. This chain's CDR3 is CATSSDHGQAKGGFQTIQYF. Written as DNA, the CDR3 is TGTGCCACCAGCAGTGACCATGGACAGGCTAAAGGAGGGTTTCAAACCATTCAGTACTTC.

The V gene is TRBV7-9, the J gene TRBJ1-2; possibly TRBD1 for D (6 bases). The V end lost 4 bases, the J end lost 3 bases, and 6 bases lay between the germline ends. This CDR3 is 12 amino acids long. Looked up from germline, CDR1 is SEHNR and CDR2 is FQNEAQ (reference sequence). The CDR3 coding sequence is TGTGCCAGCAGCTGGACAGACTATGGCTACACCTTC. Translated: CASSWTDYGYTF. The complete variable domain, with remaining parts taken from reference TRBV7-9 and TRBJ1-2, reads DTGVSQNPRHKITKRGQNVTFRCDPISEHNRLYWYRQTLGQGPEFLTYFQNEAQLEKSRLLSDRFSAERPKGSFSTLEIQRTEQGDSAMYLCASSWTDYGYTFGSGTRLTVV.

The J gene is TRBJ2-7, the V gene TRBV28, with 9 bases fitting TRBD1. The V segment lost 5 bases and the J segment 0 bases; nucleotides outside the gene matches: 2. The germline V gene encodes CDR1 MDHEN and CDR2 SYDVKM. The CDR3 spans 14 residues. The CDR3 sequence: CASSTTGGSYEQYF. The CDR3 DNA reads TGTGCCAGCAGTACGACAGGGGGCTCCTACGAGCAGTACTTC.

For the CDR3, the DNA is TGTGCCAGCAGTGAATGGGGAGGCGGGGAGACCCAGTACTTC. Its protein is CASSEWGGGETQYF. The chain carries TRBV2 and TRBJ2-5; possibly TRBD2 for D (6 bases). CDR3 length: 14 amino acids. The V gene lost 2 bases and the J gene lost 5 bases, with 12 bases spanning the gap. Germline-derived CDR1 and CDR2 are SNHLY and FYNNEI.

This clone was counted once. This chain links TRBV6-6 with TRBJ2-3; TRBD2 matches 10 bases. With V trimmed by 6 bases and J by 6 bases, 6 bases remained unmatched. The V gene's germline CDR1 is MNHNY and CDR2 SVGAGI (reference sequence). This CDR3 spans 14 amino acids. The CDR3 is CASRGAGGRDTQYF. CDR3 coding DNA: TGTGCCAGCAGGGGAGCGGGAGGGAGGGATACGCAGTATTTT.

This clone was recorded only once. The CDR3 DNA sequence: TGTGCCAGCAGTGCACAGGGGAACTATGGCTACACCTTC. This encodes CASSAQGNYGYTF. V usage is TRBV6-5 and J usage is TRBJ1-2; 7 nucleotides align to TRBD1. This CDR3 has 13 amino acids. Germline values: CDR1 MNHEY, CDR2 SVGAGI. With V trimmed by 5 bases and J by 2 bases, 2 bases remained unmatched.

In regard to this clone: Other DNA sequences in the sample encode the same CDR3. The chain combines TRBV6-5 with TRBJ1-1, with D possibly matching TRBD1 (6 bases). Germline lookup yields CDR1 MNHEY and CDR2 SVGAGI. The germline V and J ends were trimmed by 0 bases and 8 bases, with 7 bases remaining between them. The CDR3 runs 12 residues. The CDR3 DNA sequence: TGTGCCAGCAGTTACTCAACAGGGGAAGCTTTCTTT. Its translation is CASSYSTGEAFF.

The CDR3, as DNA: TGTGCCATCAGTGATCGGGGTGGAGAACAGCCCCAGCATTTT. Amino acid sequence: CAISDRGGEQPQHF. The chain links TRBV10-3 to TRBJ1-5; D gene ambiguous. This CDR3 contains 14 residues. Trimming left V 3 bases short and J 7 bases short, with 13 bases between. Germline V gives CDR1 ENHRY, CDR2 SYGVKD.

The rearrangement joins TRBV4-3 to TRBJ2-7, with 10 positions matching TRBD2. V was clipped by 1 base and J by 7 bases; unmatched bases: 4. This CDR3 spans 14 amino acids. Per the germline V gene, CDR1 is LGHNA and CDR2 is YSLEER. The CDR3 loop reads CASSQVAGGGEQYF. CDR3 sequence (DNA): TGCGCCAGCAGCCAAGTAGCGGGAGGAGGGGAGCAGTACTTC.

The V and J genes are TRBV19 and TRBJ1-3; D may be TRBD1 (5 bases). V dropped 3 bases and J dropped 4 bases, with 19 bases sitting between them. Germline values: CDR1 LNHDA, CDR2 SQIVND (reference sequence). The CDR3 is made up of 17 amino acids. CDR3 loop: CASSMPLGDSSGNTIYF. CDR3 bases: TGTGCCAGTAGTATGCCTCTTGGGGACTCCTCGGGAAACACCATATATTTT.

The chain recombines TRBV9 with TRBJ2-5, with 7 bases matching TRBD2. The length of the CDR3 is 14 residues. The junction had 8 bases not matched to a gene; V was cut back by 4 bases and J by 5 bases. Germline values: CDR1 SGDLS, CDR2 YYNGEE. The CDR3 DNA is TGTGCCAGCAGCTTTCGGAGCGGGGTGGAGACCCAGTACTTC. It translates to CASSFRSGVETQYF.

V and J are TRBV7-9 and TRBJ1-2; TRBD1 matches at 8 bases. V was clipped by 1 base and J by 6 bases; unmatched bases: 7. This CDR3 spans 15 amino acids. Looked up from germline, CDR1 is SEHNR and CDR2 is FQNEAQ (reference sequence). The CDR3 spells CASSLGEDRVNGYTF. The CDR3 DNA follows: TGTGCCAGCAGCTTAGGGGAGGACAGGGTGAATGGCTACACCTTC.

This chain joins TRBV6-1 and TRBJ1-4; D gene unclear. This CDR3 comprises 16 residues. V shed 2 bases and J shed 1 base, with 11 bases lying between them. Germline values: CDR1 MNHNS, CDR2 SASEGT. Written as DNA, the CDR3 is TGTGCCAGCAGTGAATTAAGAGGGCGAACTAATGAAAAACTGTTTTTT. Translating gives CASSELRGRTNEKLFF.

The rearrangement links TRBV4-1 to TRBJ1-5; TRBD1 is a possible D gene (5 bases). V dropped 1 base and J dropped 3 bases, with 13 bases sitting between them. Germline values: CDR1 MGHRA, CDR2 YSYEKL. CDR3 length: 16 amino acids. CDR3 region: CASSQGSGSFNQPQHF. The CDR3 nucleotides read TGCGCCAGCAGCCAAGGGTCAGGGTCATTCAATCAGCCCCAGCATTTT.

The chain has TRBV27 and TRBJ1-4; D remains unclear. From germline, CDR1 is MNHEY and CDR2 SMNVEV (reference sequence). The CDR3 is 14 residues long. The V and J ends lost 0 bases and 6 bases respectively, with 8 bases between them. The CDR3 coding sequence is TGTGCCAGCAGTTTATCCGGGGTGTATGAAAAACTGTTTTTT. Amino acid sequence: CASSLSGVYEKLFF.

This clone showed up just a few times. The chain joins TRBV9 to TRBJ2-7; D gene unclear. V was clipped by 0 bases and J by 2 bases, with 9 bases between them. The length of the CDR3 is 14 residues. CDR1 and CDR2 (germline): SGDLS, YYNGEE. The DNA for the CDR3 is TGTGCCAGCAGCGTAGACCTAGGAGCCTACGAGCAGTACTTC. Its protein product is CASSVDLGAYEQYF.

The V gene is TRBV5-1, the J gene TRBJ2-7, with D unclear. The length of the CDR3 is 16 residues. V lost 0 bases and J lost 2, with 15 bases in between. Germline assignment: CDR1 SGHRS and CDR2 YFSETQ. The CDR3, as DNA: TGCGCCAGCAGCTTGGGAGATGATGGCAGGACCTACGAGCAGTACTTC. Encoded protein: CASSLGDDGRTYEQYF.

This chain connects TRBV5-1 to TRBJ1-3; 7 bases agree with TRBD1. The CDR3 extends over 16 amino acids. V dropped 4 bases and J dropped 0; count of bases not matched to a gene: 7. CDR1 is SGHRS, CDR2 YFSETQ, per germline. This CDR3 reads CASSGGQSNSGNTIYF. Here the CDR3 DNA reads TGCGCCAGCAGCGGGGGACAGTCCAACTCTGGAAACACCATATATTTT.

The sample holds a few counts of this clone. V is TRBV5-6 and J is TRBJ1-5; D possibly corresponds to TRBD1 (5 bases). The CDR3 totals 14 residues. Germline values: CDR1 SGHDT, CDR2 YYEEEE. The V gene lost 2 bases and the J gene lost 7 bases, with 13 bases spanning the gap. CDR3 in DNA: TGTGCCAGCAGCTTAATGCCGGGGGGACAGCCCCAGCATTTT. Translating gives CASSLMPGGQPQHF.

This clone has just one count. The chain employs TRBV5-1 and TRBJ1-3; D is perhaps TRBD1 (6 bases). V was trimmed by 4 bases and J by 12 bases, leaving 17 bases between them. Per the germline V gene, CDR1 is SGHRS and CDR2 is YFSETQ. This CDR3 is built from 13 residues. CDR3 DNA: TGCGCCAGCAGCCCCACGGGGGGCTCTGACATATATTTT. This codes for CASSPTGGSDIYF. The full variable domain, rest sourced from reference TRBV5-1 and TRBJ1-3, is KAGVTQTPRYLIKTRGQQVTLSCSPISGHRSVSWYQQTPGQGLQFLFEYFSETQRNKGNFPGRFSGRQFSNSRSEMNVSTLELGDSALYLCASSPTGGSDIYFGEGSWLTVV.

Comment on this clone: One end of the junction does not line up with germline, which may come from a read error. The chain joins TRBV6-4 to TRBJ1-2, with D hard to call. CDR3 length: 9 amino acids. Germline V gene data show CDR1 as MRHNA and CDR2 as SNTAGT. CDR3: CASIRQRCF. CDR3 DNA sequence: TGTGCCAGCATTCGGCAGCGCTGTTTC.

The CDR3 region is CASSLYTRELYYEQYF. DNA of the CDR3: TGTGCCAGCAGCTTATACACGCGGGAGCTTTACTACGAGCAGTACTTC. The chain has TRBV7-2 and TRBJ2-7, with TRBD2 identical over 7 bases. V was pared by 2 bases and J by 3 bases, with 10 bases of the junction left unmatched. The germline V gene has CDR1 SGHTA and CDR2 FQGNSA. The CDR3 has 16 amino acids.

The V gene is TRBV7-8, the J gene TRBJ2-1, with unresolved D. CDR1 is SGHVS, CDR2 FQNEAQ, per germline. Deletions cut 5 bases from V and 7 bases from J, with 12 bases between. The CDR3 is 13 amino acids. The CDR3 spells CASSGRSRNEQFF. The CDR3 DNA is TGTGCCAGCAGCGGTCGAAGCAGGAATGAGCAGTTCTTC.

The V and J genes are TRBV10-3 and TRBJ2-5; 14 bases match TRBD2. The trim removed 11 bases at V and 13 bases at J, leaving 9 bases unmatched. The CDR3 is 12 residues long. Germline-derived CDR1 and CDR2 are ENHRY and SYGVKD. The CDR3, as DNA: TGTGCCTCCGCGACTAGCGGGGGGGCCGCGTACTTC. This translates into CASATSGGAAYF.

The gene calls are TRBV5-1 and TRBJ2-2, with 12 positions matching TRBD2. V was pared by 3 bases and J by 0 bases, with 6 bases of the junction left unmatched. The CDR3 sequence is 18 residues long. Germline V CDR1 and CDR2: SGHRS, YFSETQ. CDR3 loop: CASSWGGLAGPNTGELFF. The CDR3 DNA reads TGCGCCAGCAGCTGGGGGGGACTAGCGGGTCCGAACACCGGGGAGCTGTTTTTT. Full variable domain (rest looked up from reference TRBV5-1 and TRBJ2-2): KAGVTQTPRYLIKTRGQQVTLSCSPISGHRSVSWYQQTPGQGLQFLFEYFSETQRNKGNFPGRFSGRQFSNSRSEMNVSTLELGDSALYLCASSWGGLAGPNTGELFFGEGSRLTVL.